One and the same sample provided the 14 T cell receptor beta chains below, sequenced in a study of cytomegalovirus exposure and HLA in healthy donors (TCRdb year 2017). Receptor amplification or capture employed the immunoSEQ multiplex PCR assay. The multiplex PCR relied on a mix of 60 forward primers for TCR Vbeta segments and 13 reverse primers for TCR Jbeta segments. The immuneACCESS repertoire file appears here via TCRdb, limited to in-frame rearrangements. These files lack a portion of the clones; in checked studies, under half of the deficit traces to unresolved V genes, and the cause of the others is not known. Within this sample are fewer than 250,000 clones, with over 65% of them counted one time only. About 14% of the sample goes to the ten largest clones. Sequencing input: PBMCs. The receptors originated from a man aged 35 to 55 in good health and CMV-seronegative.

The CDR3 loop is CASSEGGTGGLFDYEQYF. The CDR3 DNA reads TGTGCCAGCAGTGAAGGGGGGACAGGGGGCCTATTCGACTACGAGCAGTACTTC. The gene calls are TRBV6-1 and TRBJ2-7; 12 nucleotides agree with TRBD1. This CDR3 has 18 amino acids. Trimming cost V 1 base and J 3 bases; bases outside gene matches: 10. Looked up from germline, CDR1 is MNHNS and CDR2 is SASEGT.

A remark on this clone: At one of its ends the junction is not consistent with the germline gene, which may arise from a read error. The rearrangement joins TRBV6-1 to TRBJ2-3; 12 bases are a match to TRBD1. The CDR3 runs 16 residues. The germline gives CDR1 MNHNS, CDR2 SASEGT. CDR3 residues: CVSSARDRGHGDTQYF. For the CDR3, the DNA is TGTGTCAGCAGTGCCCGGGACAGGGGGCATGGAGATACGCAGTATTTT.

This clone was counted once. The chain employs TRBV2 and TRBJ2-7, with TRBD1 matching over 10 bases. Germline lookup yields CDR1 SNHLY and CDR2 FYNNEI. CDR3 length equals 15 residues. V gave up 6 bases and J gave up 3 bases; unmatched junction bases: 8. CDR3 protein: CASRADRGQFYEQYF. CDR3 DNA: TGTGCCAGCAGAGCTGACAGGGGGCAGTTCTACGAGCAGTACTTC.

This sequence joins TRBV4-2 and TRBJ1-6, with 8 bases aligning to TRBD1. The germline CDR1 and CDR2 sequences are LGHNA and YNFKEQ. CDR3 length equals 14 residues. V trimming: 4 bases; J trimming: 5 bases; junction bases outside the gene matches: 1. This CDR3 reads CASSLTGDNSPLHF. The CDR3 DNA reads as TGTGCCAGCAGCCTGACAGGGGATAATTCACCCCTCCACTTT.

This clone was counted a single time. The gene calls are TRBV11-2 and TRBJ1-5; D is unresolved. The CDR3 is 16 amino acids. Germline V gene sequence: CDR1 SGHAT, CDR2 FQNNGV. Trimming pared 0 bases from V and 4 bases from J, leaving 13 bases between. CDR3 in DNA: TGTGCCAGCAGCTTAGATGGCGGGATTCGGAATCAGCCCCAGCATTTT. This translates into CASSLDGGIRNQPQHF. Full variable domain (outside the CDR3, taken from reference TRBV11-2 and TRBJ1-5): EAGVAQSPRYKIIEKRQSVAFWCNPISGHATLYWYQQILGQGPKLLIQFQNNGVVDDSQLPKDRFSAERLKGVDSTLKIQPAKLEDSAVYLCASSLDGGIRNQPQHFGDGTRLSIL.

This chain joins TRBV13 and TRBJ2-1; 8 bases align to TRBD1. With V trimmed by 3 bases and J by 6 bases, 7 bases remained unmatched. This CDR3 region has 15 residues. Germline V CDR1 and CDR2: PRHDT, FYEKMQ (reference sequence). CDR3 coding DNA: TGTGCCAGCAGCTTCACAGGGGGGCGCGGCAATGAGCAGTTCTTC. It codes for CASSFTGGRGNEQFF.

This clone has more than one count but fewer than ten. V and J are TRBV10-1 and TRBJ1-3, with TRBD1 as a possible D gene (5 bases). The germline V gene encodes CDR1 WNHNN and CDR2 SYGVQD (reference sequence). Trimming cost V 7 bases and J 0 bases, with 19 bases left between them. The CDR3 length is 17 residues. The CDR3 coding sequence is TGCGCCAGCACCTGGCCGGGACTCCTCGACTCTGGAAACACCATATATTTT. Translated, it gives CASTWPGLLDSGNTIYF.

The chain employs TRBV27 and TRBJ2-7; 9 nucleotides agree with TRBD1. Germline V lookup: CDR1 MNHEY, CDR2 SMNVEV (reference sequence). V trimming: 2 bases; J trimming: 4 bases; junction bases outside the gene matches: 0. CDR3 length: 13 residues. The CDR3: CASSLGTGYEQYF. In nucleotides, the CDR3 is TGTGCCAGCAGTTTAGGGACAGGGTACGAGCAGTACTTC.

The chain uses TRBV27 and TRBJ2-2; TRBD2 aligns across 8 bases. CDR1 and CDR2 from the germline V gene are MNHEY and SMNVEV (reference sequence). V lost 5 bases to trimming and J lost 2 bases; unmatched junction nucleotides: 7. The CDR3 spans 16 residues. The CDR3 here is CASSLGLAANTGELFF. Here the CDR3 DNA reads TGTGCCAGCAGTCTCGGACTAGCAGCCAACACCGGGGAGCTGTTTTTT.

The V call is TRBV5-1, the J call TRBJ2-7; 14 positions agree with TRBD2. Germline V CDR1 and CDR2: SGHRS, YFSETQ. The trim removed 4 bases at V and 3 bases at J, leaving 9 bases unmatched. This CDR3 is 17 amino acids long. The CDR3 is CASSTRLAGGFVYEQYF. The CDR3 DNA reads as TGCGCCAGCAGCACCAGACTAGCGGGAGGGTTTGTCTACGAGCAGTACTTC.

The chain uses TRBV19 and TRBJ2-5; 13 nucleotides line up with TRBD2. The V gene's germline CDR1 is LNHDA and CDR2 SQIVND (reference sequence). The V and J ends lost 4 bases and 5 bases, in that order; junction bases with no gene match: 10. This CDR3 has 17 amino acids. CDR3 coding DNA: TGTGCCAGTAGTACCCGATCCACTAGCGGGGGGGCGGAGACCCAGTACTTC. Encoded protein: CASSTRSTSGGAETQYF.

This clone has only one observation. V gene TRBV5-1 combines with J gene TRBJ1-2; the D gene is possibly TRBD1 (6 bases). V lost 1 base, J lost 0 bases, and 16 bases lay in between. CDR3 size: 17 residues. Germline assignment: CDR1 SGHRS and CDR2 YFSETQ. The CDR3 spells CASSLRRGGAANYGYTF. CDR3 sequence (DNA): TGCGCCAGCAGCTTGCGACGTGGGGGGGCTGCTAACTATGGCTACACCTTC. The complete variable domain, with remaining parts taken from reference TRBV5-1 and TRBJ1-2, reads KAGVTQTPRYLIKTRGQQVTLSCSPISGHRSVSWYQQTPGQGLQFLFEYFSETQRNKGNFPGRFSGRQFSNSRSEMNVSTLELGDSALYLCASSLRRGGAANYGYTFGSGTRLTVV.

The chain recombines TRBV18 with TRBJ1-1; the D gene is possibly TRBD1 (6 bases). V dropped 6 bases and J dropped 6 bases, with 23 bases sitting between them. The length of the CDR3 is 16 residues. The germline CDR1 and CDR2 sequences are KGHSH and LQKENI. DNA for the CDR3: TGTGCCAGCTCCCGCTCTGCTCCGGGACAAGGCGCTGAAGCTTTCTTT. Translated, it gives CASSRSAPGQGAEAFF. Variable domain in full (rest from reference TRBV18 and TRBJ1-1): NAGVMQNPRHLVRRRGQEARLRCSPMKGHSHVYWYRQLPEEGLKFMVYLQKENIIDESGMPKERFSAEFPKEGPSILRIQQVVRGDSAAYFCASSRSAPGQGAEAFFGQGTRLTVV.

There are a few counts of this clone. J is TRBJ2-1 and V is TRBV7-9; 10 bases map to TRBD2. Germline loops: CDR1 SEHNR, CDR2 FQNEAQ (reference sequence). With V trimmed by 5 bases and J by 1 base, 14 bases remained unmatched. This CDR3 region has 19 residues. CDR3 nucleotide sequence: TGTGCCAGCAGCCCCCTCAAGTCTAGCGGGGGTTTTTCCTACAATGAGCAGTTCTTC. Amino acid sequence: CASSPLKSSGGFSYNEQFF.